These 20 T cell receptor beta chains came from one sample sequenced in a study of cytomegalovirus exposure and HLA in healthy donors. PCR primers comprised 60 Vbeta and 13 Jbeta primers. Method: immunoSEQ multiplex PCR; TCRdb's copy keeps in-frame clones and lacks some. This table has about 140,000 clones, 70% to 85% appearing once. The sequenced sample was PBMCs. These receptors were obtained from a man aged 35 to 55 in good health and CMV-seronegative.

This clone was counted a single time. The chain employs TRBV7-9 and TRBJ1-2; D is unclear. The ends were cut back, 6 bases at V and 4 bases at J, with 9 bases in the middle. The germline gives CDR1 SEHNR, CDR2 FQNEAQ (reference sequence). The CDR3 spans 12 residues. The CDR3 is CASSRHTYGYTF. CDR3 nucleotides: TGTGCCAGCAGTAGACACACCTATGGCTACACCTTC. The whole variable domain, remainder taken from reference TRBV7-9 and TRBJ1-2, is DTGVSQNPRHKITKRGQNVTFRCDPISEHNRLYWYRQTLGQGPEFLTYFQNEAQLEKSRLLSDRFSAERPKGSFSTLEIQRTEQGDSAMYLCASSRHTYGYTFGSGTRLTVV.

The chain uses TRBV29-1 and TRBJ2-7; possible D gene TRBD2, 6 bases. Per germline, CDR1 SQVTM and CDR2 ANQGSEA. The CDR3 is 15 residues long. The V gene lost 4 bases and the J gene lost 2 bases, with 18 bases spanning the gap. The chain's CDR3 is CSVGAGGGGTYEQYF. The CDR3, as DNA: TGCAGCGTTGGGGCCGGTGGGGGAGGTACCTACGAGCAGTACTTC.

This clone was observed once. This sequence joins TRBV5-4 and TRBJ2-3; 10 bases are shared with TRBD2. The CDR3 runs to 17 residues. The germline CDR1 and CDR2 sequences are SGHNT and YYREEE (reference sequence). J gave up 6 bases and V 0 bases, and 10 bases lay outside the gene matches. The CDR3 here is CASSLAPGISGRDTQYF. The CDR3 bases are TGTGCCAGCAGCTTGGCCCCCGGGATTAGCGGGAGGGATACGCAGTATTTT.

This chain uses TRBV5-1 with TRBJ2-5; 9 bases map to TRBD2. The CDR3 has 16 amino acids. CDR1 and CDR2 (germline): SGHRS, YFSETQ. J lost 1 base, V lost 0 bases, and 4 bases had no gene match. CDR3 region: CASSLAPSGTQETQYF. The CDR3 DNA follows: TGCGCCAGCAGCTTGGCACCTAGCGGGACCCAAGAGACCCAGTACTTC.

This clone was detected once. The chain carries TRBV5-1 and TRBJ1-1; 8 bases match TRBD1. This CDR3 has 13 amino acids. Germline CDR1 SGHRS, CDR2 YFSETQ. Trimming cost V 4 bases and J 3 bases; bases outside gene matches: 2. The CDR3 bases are TGCGCCAGCAGCATGGGACAGGACACTGAAGCTTTCTTT. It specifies CASSMGQDTEAFF.

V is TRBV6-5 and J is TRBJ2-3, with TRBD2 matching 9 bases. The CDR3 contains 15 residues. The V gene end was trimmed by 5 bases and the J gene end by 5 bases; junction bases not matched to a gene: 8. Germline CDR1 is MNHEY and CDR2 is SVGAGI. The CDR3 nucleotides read TGTGCCAGCAGTCTGCGGGGGGGCCCGGGAGATACGCAGTATTTT. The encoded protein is CASSLRGGPGDTQYF.

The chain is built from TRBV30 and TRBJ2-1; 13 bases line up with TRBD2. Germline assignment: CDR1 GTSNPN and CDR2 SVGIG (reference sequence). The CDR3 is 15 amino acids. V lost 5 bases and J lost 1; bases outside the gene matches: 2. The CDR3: CAWGTSGTSYNEQFF. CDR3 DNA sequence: TGTGCCTGGGGGACTAGCGGGACGTCCTACAATGAGCAGTTCTTC.

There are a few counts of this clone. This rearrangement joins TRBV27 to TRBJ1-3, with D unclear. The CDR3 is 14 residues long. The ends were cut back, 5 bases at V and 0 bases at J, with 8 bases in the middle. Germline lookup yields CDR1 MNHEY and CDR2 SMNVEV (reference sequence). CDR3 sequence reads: CASSTYRSGNTIYF. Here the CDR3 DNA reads TGTGCCAGCAGTACCTATCGCTCTGGAAACACCATATATTTT.

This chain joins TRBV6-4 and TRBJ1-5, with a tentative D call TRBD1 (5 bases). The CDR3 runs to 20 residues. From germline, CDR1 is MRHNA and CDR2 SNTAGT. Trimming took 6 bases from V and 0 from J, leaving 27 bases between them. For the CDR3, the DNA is TGTGCCAGCAGCTCAAAATGCGCCCTTGAGGGACTATATAGCAATCAGCCCCAGCATTTT. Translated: CASSSKCALEGLYSNQPQHF.

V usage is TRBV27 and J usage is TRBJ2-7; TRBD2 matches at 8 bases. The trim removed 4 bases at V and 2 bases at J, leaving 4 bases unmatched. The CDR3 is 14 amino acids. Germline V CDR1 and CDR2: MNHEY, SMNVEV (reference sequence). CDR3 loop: CASSSGTSTYEQYF. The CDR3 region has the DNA TGTGCCAGCAGTTCCGGGACTAGTACCTACGAGCAGTACTTC.

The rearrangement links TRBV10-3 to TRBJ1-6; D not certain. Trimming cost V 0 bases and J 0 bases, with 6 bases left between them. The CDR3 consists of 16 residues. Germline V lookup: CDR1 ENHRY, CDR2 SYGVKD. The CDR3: CAISESPSSYNSPLHF. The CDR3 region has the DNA TGTGCCATCAGTGAGTCCCCGAGCTCCTATAATTCACCCCTCCACTTT.

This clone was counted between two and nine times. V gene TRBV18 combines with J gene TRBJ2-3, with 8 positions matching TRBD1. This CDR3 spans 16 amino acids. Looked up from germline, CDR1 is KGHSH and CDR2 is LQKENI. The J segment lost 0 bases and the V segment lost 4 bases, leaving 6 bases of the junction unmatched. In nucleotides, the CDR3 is TGTGCCAGCTCACTGCGGACAGGGCCTAGCACAGATACGCAGTATTTT. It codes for CASSLRTGPSTDTQYF. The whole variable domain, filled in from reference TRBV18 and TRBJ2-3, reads NAGVMQNPRHLVRRRGQEARLRCSPMKGHSHVYWYRQLPEEGLKFMVYLQKENIIDESGMPKERFSAEFPKEGPSILRIQQVVRGDSAAYFCASSLRTGPSTDTQYFGPGTRLTVL.

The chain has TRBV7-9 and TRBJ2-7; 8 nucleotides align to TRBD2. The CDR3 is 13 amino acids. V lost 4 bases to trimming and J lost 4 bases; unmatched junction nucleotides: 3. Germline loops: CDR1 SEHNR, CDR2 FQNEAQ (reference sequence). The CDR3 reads CASSSRGGYEQYF. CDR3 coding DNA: TGTGCCAGCAGCTCCCGGGGGGGGTACGAGCAGTACTTC. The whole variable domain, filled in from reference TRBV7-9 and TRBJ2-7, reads DTGVSQNPRHKITKRGQNVTFRCDPISEHNRLYWYRQTLGQGPEFLTYFQNEAQLEKSRLLSDRFSAERPKGSFSTLEIQRTEQGDSAMYLCASSSRGGYEQYFGPGTRLTVT.

CDR3 amino acids: CSVRQGAYEQYF. CDR3 sequence (DNA): TGCAGCGTTCGGCAGGGGGCCTACGAGCAGTACTTC. The rearrangement links TRBV29-1 to TRBJ2-5, with 7 bases identical to TRBD1. The DNA end lines up better with TRBJ2-7; the J call may be wrong. This CDR3 is 12 amino acids long. Looked up from germline, CDR1 is SQVTM and CDR2 is ANQGSEA.

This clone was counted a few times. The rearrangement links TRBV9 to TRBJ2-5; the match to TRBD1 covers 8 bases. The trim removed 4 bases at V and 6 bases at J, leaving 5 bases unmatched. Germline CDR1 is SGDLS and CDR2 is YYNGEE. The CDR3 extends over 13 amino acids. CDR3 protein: CASSSTGGKTQYF. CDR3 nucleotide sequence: TGTGCCAGCAGCTCCACAGGGGGGAAGACCCAGTACTTC.

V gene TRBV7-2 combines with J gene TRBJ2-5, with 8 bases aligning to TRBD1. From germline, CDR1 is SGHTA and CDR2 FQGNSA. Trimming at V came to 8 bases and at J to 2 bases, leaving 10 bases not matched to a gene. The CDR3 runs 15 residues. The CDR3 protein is CASLIGQGVQETQYF. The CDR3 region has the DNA TGTGCCAGCCTGATAGGACAGGGCGTGCAAGAGACCCAGTACTTC.

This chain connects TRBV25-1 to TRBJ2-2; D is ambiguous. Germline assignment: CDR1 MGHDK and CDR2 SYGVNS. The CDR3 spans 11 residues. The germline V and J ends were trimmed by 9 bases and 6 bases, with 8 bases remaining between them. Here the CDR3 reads CASPGPGELFF. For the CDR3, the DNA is TGTGCCAGTCCCGGTCCCGGGGAGCTGTTTTTT.

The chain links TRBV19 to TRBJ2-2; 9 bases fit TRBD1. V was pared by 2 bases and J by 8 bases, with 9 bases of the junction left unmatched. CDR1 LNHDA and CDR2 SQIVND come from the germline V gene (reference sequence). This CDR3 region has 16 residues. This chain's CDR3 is CASSIKSGTGHGELFF. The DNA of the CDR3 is TGTGCCAGTAGTATAAAATCTGGGACAGGGCATGGGGAGCTGTTTTTT.

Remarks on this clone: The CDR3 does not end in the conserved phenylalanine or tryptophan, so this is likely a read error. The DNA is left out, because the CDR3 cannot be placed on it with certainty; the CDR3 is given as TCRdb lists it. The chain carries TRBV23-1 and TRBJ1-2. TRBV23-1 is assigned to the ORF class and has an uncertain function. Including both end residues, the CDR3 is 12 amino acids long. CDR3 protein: CASSPLGFLGFL.

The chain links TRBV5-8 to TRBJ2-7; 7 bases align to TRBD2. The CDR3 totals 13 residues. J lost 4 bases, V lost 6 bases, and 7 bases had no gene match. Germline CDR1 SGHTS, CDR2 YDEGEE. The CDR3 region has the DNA TGTGCCAGCAACCTGGGGGGGGGTTACGAGCAGTACTTC. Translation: CASNLGGGYEQYF.